Presented here are 10 T cell receptor beta chains from one specimen sequenced in a study of vaccination effects on CD4 cells after COVID-19. Produced via immunoSEQ multiplex PCR; TCRdb's table is partial and in-frame only. Of tens of thousands of clones in the sample, roughly three quarters were seen once. These TCRs' antigens remain unknown. The authors isolated CD4+ T cells after more than eight days of culture. The material was CD4+ T cells from PBMCs cultured without peptide, obtained before COVID-19 vaccination. These receptors were collected from a human donor who received a COVID-19 vaccine.

V usage is TRBV2 and J usage is TRBJ2-2; a possible D gene is TRBD1 (6 bases). Germline CDR1 is SNHLY and CDR2 is FYNNEI. The CDR3 totals 16 residues. V dropped 7 bases and J dropped 4 bases, with 19 bases sitting between them. CDR3 residues: CASNVRGRSGTGELFF. CDR3 coding DNA: TGTGCCAGCAATGTCAGGGGCCGGTCGGGCACCGGGGAGCTGTTTTTT.

V gene TRBV7-2 combines with J gene TRBJ1-3; unclear D gene. Germline values: CDR1 SGHTA, CDR2 FQGNSA. The CDR3 runs to 15 residues. The germline V and J ends were trimmed by 3 bases and 0 bases, with 9 bases remaining between them. The CDR3 sequence is CASSFSRASGNTIYF. For the CDR3, the DNA is TGTGCCAGCAGCTTCAGCAGAGCCTCTGGAAACACCATATATTTT.

The CDR3 DNA reads TGTGCCAGCCTGGGGGTCGTCTCCTACGAGCAGTACGTC. As protein: CASLGVVSYEQYV. The chain recombines TRBV7-3 with TRBJ2-7, with D possibly called TRBD1 or TRBD2 (5 bases each). Germline V lookup: CDR1 SGHTA, CDR2 FQGTGA. CDR3 length: 13 amino acids. V was shortened by 8 bases and J by 0 bases, with 11 bases between the two germline ends.

The genes are TRBV2 and TRBJ2-4; no definite D call. Germline CDR1 and CDR2: SNHLY and FYNNEI. V was clipped by 7 bases and J by 4 bases, with 11 bases between them. CDR3 size: 13 residues. CDR3 sequence: CASMETEKNIQYF. The CDR3 bases are TGTGCCAGCATGGAGACCGAAAAAAACATTCAGTACTTC.

This sequence joins TRBV5-1 and TRBJ2-2; tentative D call: TRBD1 (6 bases). The CDR3 has 14 residues. Trimming shortened V by 4 bases and J by 3 bases, and 10 bases separated the two germline ends. From germline, CDR1 is SGHRS and CDR2 YFSETQ. The CDR3 reads CASSPRTDTGELFF. The CDR3 DNA follows: TGCGCCAGCAGCCCCAGGACAGACACCGGGGAGCTGTTTTTT.

This sequence joins TRBV7-2 and TRBJ1-2; 8 nucleotides agree with TRBD1. Germline values: CDR1 SGHTA, CDR2 FQGNSA. This CDR3 comprises 14 residues. V lost 5 bases, J lost 6 bases, and 8 bases stayed unmatched. The CDR3 loop reads CASSTKTGDNGYTF. As DNA, the CDR3 is TGTGCCAGCAGCACGAAGACAGGGGATAATGGCTACACCTTC.

For the CDR3, the DNA is TGTGCCAGCAGTGTGGCAGGACTGGGGGGCTACACCTTC. Translating gives CASSVAGLGGYTF. This chain connects TRBV12-3 or TRBV12-4 to TRBJ1-2; D gene ambiguous. The CDR3 totals 13 residues. Deletions cut 5 bases from V and 8 bases from J, with 15 bases between.

V is TRBV6-5 and J is TRBJ1-2; D is unclear. Germline V gives CDR1 MNHEY, CDR2 SVGAGI. The CDR3 runs to 13 residues. V dropped 6 bases and J dropped 6 bases, with 14 bases sitting between them. The CDR3 DNA reads TGTGCCAGCAGCCCCTCGTTGTATGATGGCTACACCTTC. Protein product: CASSPSLYDGYTF.

This clone was recorded a few times. The gene calls are TRBV6-1 and TRBJ1-2, with TRBD1 as a possible D gene (5 bases). The CDR3 has 15 amino acids. Germline V gives CDR1 MNHNS, CDR2 SASEGT. V lost 2 bases, J lost 0 bases, and 10 bases lay in between. DNA of the CDR3: TGTGCCAGCAGTGAATTTTGGGGACCTAACTATGGCTACACCTTC. It translates to CASSEFWGPNYGYTF.

This rearrangement joins TRBV24-1 to TRBJ2-5; 8 bases line up with TRBD2. Trimming removed 2 bases from V and 5 bases from J; junction bases left unmatched: 12. The germline gives CDR1 KGHDR, CDR2 SFDVKD. The CDR3 is 17 amino acids. Here the CDR3 reads CATSDWAPGTSRETQYF. CDR3 DNA: TGTGCCACCAGTGATTGGGCCCCCGGGACTAGTAGGGAGACCCAGTACTTC.